These 9 T cell receptor beta chains share one sample of origin, sequenced in a study of shared T cell receptors in the human thymus. Assay used: immunoSEQ multiplex PCR; TCRdb lists only in-frame clones, some missing. The sample has some 400,000 clones; around 93% are singletons. The sequenced sample consisted of thymocytes. The receptor source for this set is a human donor.

The chain uses TRBV10-3 and TRBJ2-7, with 7 positions matching TRBD1. The CDR3 is made up of 16 amino acids. V lost 8 bases and J lost 5; bases outside the gene matches: 18. Germline V CDR1 and CDR2: ENHRY, SYGVKD. The CDR3 coding sequence is TGTGCCATCTCTAGGCCCTCAACAGGGGTTTTTGACGAGCAGTACTTC. This translates into CAISRPSTGVFDEQYF.

The rearrangement links TRBV2 to TRBJ2-7, with unresolved D. V lost 0 bases and J lost 3, with 12 bases in between. The CDR3 runs to 15 residues. The germline CDR1 and CDR2 sequences are SNHLY and FYNNEI. DNA of the CDR3: TGTGCCAGCAGTGAAGCGCTAAACTACAACTACGAGCAGTACTTC. Translating it yields CASSEALNYNYEQYF.

The genes are TRBV19 and TRBJ2-1, with 7 bases that match TRBD2. Germline-derived CDR1 and CDR2 are LNHDA and SQIVND (reference sequence). The ends lost 5 bases at V and 7 bases at J; junction bases unmatched: 11. The CDR3 spans 15 residues. The CDR3 loop reads CASSFGPGLLNEQFF. CDR3 nucleotide sequence: TGTGCCAGTAGTTTCGGCCCGGGACTACTAAATGAGCAGTTCTTC.

The genes are TRBV5-4 and TRBJ2-5; the D is unclear. Trimming cost V 1 base and J 2 bases, with 15 bases left between them. CDR1 and CDR2 (germline): SGHNT, YYREEE (reference sequence). This CDR3 region has 16 residues. CDR3 region: CASSLIGGGTQETQYF. CDR3 DNA sequence: TGTGCCAGCAGCTTGATAGGCGGCGGAACACAAGAGACCCAGTACTTC.

The chain uses TRBV4-1 and TRBJ1-2, with a possible D match to TRBD1 (5 bases). The CDR3 is 18 residues long. V was clipped by 4 bases and J by 0 bases, with 21 bases between them. The germline V gene has CDR1 MGHRA and CDR2 YSYEKL. The CDR3 is CASSPRPSGRGSNYGYTF. In nucleotides, the CDR3 is TGCGCCAGCAGCCCCCGACCCTCAGGGAGGGGATCTAACTATGGCTACACCTTC.

This chain connects TRBV14 to TRBJ2-4; D is possibly TRBD2 (5 bases). V was shortened by 4 bases and J by 0 bases, with 10 bases between the two germline ends. Germline values: CDR1 SGHDN, CDR2 FVKESK. The CDR3 extends over 15 amino acids. The DNA of the CDR3 is TGTGCCAGCAGCCGCCGGGATCTAGCCAAAAACATTCAGTACTTC. This translates into CASSRRDLAKNIQYF.

The chain employs TRBV19 and TRBJ2-2; D perhaps matches TRBD1 (5 bases). The CDR3 has 11 amino acids. Germline V CDR1 and CDR2: LNHDA, SQIVND (reference sequence). V was cut by 9 bases and J by 6 bases, with 8 bases left in between. CDR3 sequence: CASRTPGELFF. CDR3 sequence (DNA): TGTGCCAGCCGGACACCCGGGGAGCTGTTTTTT. The variable domain in full, with the rest retrieved from reference TRBV19 and TRBJ2-2, is DGGITQSPKYLFRKEGQNVTLSCEQNLNHDAMYWYRQDPGQGLRLIYYSQIVNDFQKGDIAEGYSVSREKKESFPLTVTSAQKNPTAFYLCASRTPGELFFGEGSRLTVL.

J is TRBJ2-1 and V is TRBV11-2; no clear D gene. Germline assignment: CDR1 SGHAT and CDR2 FQNNGV. The CDR3 is 15 residues long. V was cut by 5 bases and J by 6 bases, with 17 bases left in between. The CDR3 spells CASSRAITKPNEQFF. The CDR3 coding sequence is TGTGCCAGCAGCCGGGCAATAACCAAACCCAATGAGCAGTTCTTC.

As to this clone: No DNA is shown, since the ends of the CDR3 on it are uncertain; the CDR3 is the one TCRdb lists. This rearrangement joins TRBV19 to TRBJ2-1; the table's D call of TRBD2 was not tested on the DNA. Germline V gene data show CDR1 as LNHDA and CDR2 as SQIVND (reference sequence). With termini counted, the CDR3 has 13 amino acids. CDR3 protein: CASTSGSDNEQFF.